These T cell receptor beta chains were read from a single sample in a study of shared clonotypes between healthy human individuals. Sequenced by immunoSEQ multiplex PCR; TCRdb stores in-frame clones only, minus some. The top ten clones hold approximately 1.5% of a sample with around 1 million clones, about 80% of them seen once. What was sequenced was memory CD4+ T cells sorted from blood. The source of these receptors is a man between 18 and 29 years old in good health. Both conserved end residues are part of each CDR3. A D gene is named only where the DNA matches it firmly. The listing skips clone size in some rows; elsewhere it reads once, few, many or a size class.

j_gene: TRBJ2-3
d_gene: .
v_gene: TRBV5-4
abundance: few
CDR3nt: TGTGCCAGCAGCTTGGGCCCCTCTCGCACAGATACGCAGTATTTT
CDR3aa: CASSLGPSRTDTQYF

j_gene: TRBJ1-5
d_gene: TRBD1
v_gene: TRBV30
abundance: .
CDR3nt: TGTGCCTGGAGTACCGATAACAGGGGGAGCCAGCCCCAGCATTTT
CDR3aa: CAWSTDNRGSQPQHF

j_gene: TRBJ1-4
d_gene: .
v_gene: TRBV5-1
abundance: .
CDR3nt: TGCGCCAGCAGCTTGGGAGGACCGGGACTGTTTTTT
CDR3aa: CASSLGGPGLFF

j_gene: TRBJ1-5
d_gene: .
v_gene: TRBV25-1
abundance: once
CDR3nt: TGTGCCAGCAGTGAATCGGGTAAGGGCAGCAATCAGCCCCAGCATTTT
CDR3aa: CASSESGKGSNQPQHF

j_gene: TRBJ2-3
d_gene: .
v_gene: TRBV25-1
abundance: .
CDR3nt: TGTGCCAGCAAGGGAGCAGGTAGCACAGATACGCAGTATTTT
CDR3aa: CASKGAGSTDTQYF

j_gene: TRBJ2-1
d_gene: .
v_gene: TRBV19
abundance: .
CDR3nt: TGTGCCAGTAGTATGATGGCCCAGCGGTCTGAGCAGTTCTTC
CDR3aa: CASSMMAQRSEQFF

j_gene: TRBJ2-3
d_gene: .
v_gene: TRBV5-4
abundance: .
CDR3nt: TGTGCCAGCAGCTTTGCGTTGGACGCAGATACGCAGTATTTT
CDR3aa: CASSFALDADTQYF

j_gene: TRBJ2-1
d_gene: TRBD1
v_gene: TRBV9
abundance: .
CDR3nt: TGTGCCAGCAGCCTAAACCCTCCTAGGGGGACAGGAATCAATGAGCAGTTCTTC
CDR3aa: CASSLNPPRGTGINEQFF

j_gene: TRBJ2-5
d_gene: .
v_gene: TRBV7-2
abundance: few
CDR3nt: TGTGCCAGCAGCTTAGTGTGGTTACTAGAGACCCAGTACTTC
CDR3aa: CASSLVWLLETQYF

j_gene: TRBJ1-5
d_gene: .
v_gene: TRBV19
abundance: .
CDR3nt: TGTGCCACCTCCTCGGGCAATCAGCCCCAGCATTTT
CDR3aa: CATSSGNQPQHF

j_gene: TRBJ2-5
d_gene: .
v_gene: TRBV2
abundance: .
CDR3nt: TGTGCCAGCAGTGTCGGCGGGGCTCAAGAGACCCAGTACTTC
CDR3aa: CASSVGGAQETQYF

j_gene: TRBJ1-1
d_gene: .
v_gene: TRBV6-1
abundance: .
CDR3nt: TGTGCCAGCAGTGCCCAGGGACTGAACACTGAAGCTTTCTTT
CDR3aa: CASSAQGLNTEAFF

j_gene: TRBJ2-1
d_gene: TRBD1
v_gene: TRBV2
abundance: once
CDR3nt: TGTGCCAGCAGCTTACAGGGGGCTGGTGAGCAGTTCTTC
CDR3aa: CASSLQGAGEQFF

j_gene: TRBJ2-5
d_gene: .
v_gene: TRBV15
abundance: few
CDR3nt: TGTGCCACCAGCCTCACCTTCCGGGAGACCCAGTACTTC
CDR3aa: CATSLTFRETQYF

j_gene: TRBJ2-2
d_gene: TRBD1
v_gene: TRBV9
abundance: .
CDR3nt: TGTGCCAGCAGCTTTGGACAGGACTTCACCGGGGAGCTGTTTTTT
CDR3aa: CASSFGQDFTGELFF

j_gene: TRBJ2-1
d_gene: TRBD1
v_gene: TRBV7-2
abundance: .
CDR3nt: TGTGCCAGCAGCCCGGACAGGGGAACCTACAATGAGCAGTTCTTC
CDR3aa: CASSPDRGTYNEQFF

j_gene: TRBJ2-1
d_gene: TRBD1
v_gene: TRBV27
abundance: .
CDR3nt: TGTGCCAGCAGCTCTAATTACAGGGGCAGCTCCTACAATGAGCAGTTCTTC
CDR3aa: CASSSNYRGSSYNEQFF

j_gene: TRBJ1-1
d_gene: .
v_gene: TRBV5-6
abundance: .
CDR3nt: TGTGCCAGCTTTAGACAGAACATGAACACTGAAGCTTTCTTT
CDR3aa: CASFRQNMNTEAFF

j_gene: TRBJ1-5
d_gene: TRBD1
v_gene: TRBV7-8
abundance: once
CDR3nt: TGTGCCAGCAGCACCACCGGGACAGGGGACAACCAGCCCCAGCATTTT
CDR3aa: CASSTTGTGDNQPQHF

j_gene: TRBJ2-2
d_gene: .
v_gene: TRBV5-1
abundance: .
CDR3nt: TGCGCCAGCAGACCCGGGACGGCGAACACCGGGGAGCTGTTTTTT
CDR3aa: CASRPGTANTGELFF

j_gene: TRBJ1-6
d_gene: .
v_gene: TRBV4-1
abundance: .
CDR3nt: TGCGCCAGCAGCCAAGAGCGGGGGGCTTTAGGAGGATCACCCCTCCACTTT
CDR3aa: CASSQERGALGGSPLHF

j_gene: TRBJ2-7
d_gene: TRBD2
v_gene: TRBV29-1
abundance: .
CDR3nt: TGCAGCGTTGAGGGGAGGGAGCGCGAGCAGTACTTC
CDR3aa: CSVEGREREQYF

j_gene: TRBJ1-1
d_gene: TRBD1
v_gene: TRBV12-5
abundance: .
CDR3nt: TGTGCTAGTGGTCCCGACAGGGGAGGCACTGAAGCTTTCTTT
CDR3aa: CASGPDRGGTEAFF

j_gene: TRBJ1-1
d_gene: .
v_gene: TRBV7-9
abundance: .
CDR3nt: TGTGCCAGCAGCCACGATTACACTGAAGCTTTCTTT
CDR3aa: CASSHDYTEAFF

j_gene: TRBJ2-3
d_gene: .
v_gene: TRBV6-1
abundance: .
CDR3nt: TGTGCCAGCAGACCTACTCCCGGTACGCAGTATTTT
CDR3aa: CASRPTPGTQYF

j_gene: TRBJ1-1
d_gene: .
v_gene: TRBV18
abundance: many
CDR3nt: TGTGCCAGCTCACTGGGAGTCCTGGGGAACACTGAAGCTTTCTTT
CDR3aa: CASSLGVLGNTEAFF

j_gene: TRBJ1-1
d_gene: .
v_gene: TRBV11-2
abundance: .
CDR3nt: TGTGCCAGCAGCCCCGACCGGGGGTTAGGTTTCTTT
CDR3aa: CASSPDRGLGFF

j_gene: TRBJ1-5
d_gene: .
v_gene: TRBV14
abundance: .
CDR3nt: TGTGCCAGCAGCCAAGGTTTAAATCAGCCCCAGCATTTT
CDR3aa: CASSQGLNQPQHF

j_gene: TRBJ2-7
d_gene: TRBD2
v_gene: TRBV5-5
abundance: .
CDR3nt: TGTGCCAGCAGCTTTGCTCTAGCGGGGGGCTACGAGCAGTACTTC
CDR3aa: CASSFALAGGYEQYF

j_gene: TRBJ2-7
d_gene: TRBD1
v_gene: TRBV7-2
abundance: few
CDR3nt: TGTGCCAGCAGCCGGGACAGGTACGAGCAGTACTTC
CDR3aa: CASSRDRYEQYF

j_gene: TRBJ1-5
d_gene: TRBD1
v_gene: TRBV5-3
abundance: .
CDR3nt: TGTGCCAGAAGCCTCAATCCCTGGACAGGGTTCCATAGCAATCAGCCCCAGCATTTT
CDR3aa: CARSLNPWTGFHSNQPQHF

j_gene: TRBJ1-1
d_gene: .
v_gene: TRBV7-9
abundance: .
CDR3nt: TGTGCCAGCAGCTTTCGGACAACCCTAAACACTGAAGCTTTCTTT
CDR3aa: CASSFRTTLNTEAFF

j_gene: TRBJ1-3
d_gene: .
v_gene: TRBV6-1
abundance: .
CDR3nt: TGTGCCAGCACACCAAACACCATATATTTT
CDR3aa: CASTPNTIYF

j_gene: TRBJ1-1
d_gene: TRBD1
v_gene: TRBV19
abundance: few
CDR3nt: TGTGCCAGTACCCTCGGGACAGGGTTGAATACTGAAGCTTTCTTT
CDR3aa: CASTLGTGLNTEAFF

j_gene: TRBJ1-6
d_gene: .
v_gene: TRBV19
abundance: .
CDR3nt: TGTGCCAGTAGTATGGGGGTCCTTAATTCACCCCTCCACTTT
CDR3aa: CASSMGVLNSPLHF

j_gene: TRBJ2-5
d_gene: .
v_gene: TRBV28
abundance: few
CDR3nt: TGTGCCAGCAGTTTTACAACGGAGACCCAGTACTTC
CDR3aa: CASSFTTETQYF

j_gene: TRBJ1-2
d_gene: .
v_gene: TRBV28
abundance: .
CDR3nt: TGTGCCAGCAGGGCTTCAGGTAGCTATGGCTACACCTTC
CDR3aa: CASRASGSYGYTF